This T cell receptor (beta chain) appears in the sequencing data of a study of identical twins. Findings and caveats of the study: Models predicted too little out-of-frame TCR alpha sharing in monozygotic twins.

TCRdb used MiXCR to reprocess the 5' RACE reads, holding one entry per CDR3 protein. The sample shows about 500,000 distinct CDR3 sequences, 13% to 15% of them seen only once. About this clonotype itself: The antigen is undetermined.

Germline-derived CDR1 and CDR2 are LGHDT and YNNKEL (reference sequence). With V trimmed by 4 bases and J by 4 bases, 7 bases remained unmatched. This CDR3 is 15 amino acids long. The same sample was also used in a study of yellow fever vaccine responses in identical twins.

V gene TRBV3-1 combines with J gene TRBJ1-2; 9 bases are a match to TRBD1. Sequenced: CD4+ T cells sorted from blood. This receptor was obtained from a woman between 18 and 30 years old in good health. The CDR3 bases are TGTGCCAGCAGCCCACAGGGGGCGCCCATCTATGGCTACACCTTC. Protein sequence: CASSPQGAPIYGYTF. The full variable domain, completed using reference TRBV3-1 and TRBJ1-2, is DTAVSQTPKYLVTQMGNDKSIKCEQNLGHDTMYWYKQDSKKFLKIMFSYNNKELIINETVPNRFSPKSPDKAHLNLHINSLELGDSAVYFCASSPQGAPIYGYTFGSGTRLTVV.